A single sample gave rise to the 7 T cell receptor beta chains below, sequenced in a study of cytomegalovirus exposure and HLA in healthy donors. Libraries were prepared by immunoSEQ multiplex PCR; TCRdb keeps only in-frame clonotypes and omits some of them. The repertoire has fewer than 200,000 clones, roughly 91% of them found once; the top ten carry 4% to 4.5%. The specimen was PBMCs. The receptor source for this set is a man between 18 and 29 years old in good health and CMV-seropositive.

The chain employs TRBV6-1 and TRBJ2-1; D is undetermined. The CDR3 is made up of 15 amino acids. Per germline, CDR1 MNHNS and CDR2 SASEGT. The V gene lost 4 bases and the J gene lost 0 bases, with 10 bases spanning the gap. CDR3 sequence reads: CASSVALSSYNEQFF. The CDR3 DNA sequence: TGTGCCAGCAGTGTAGCTCTTAGCTCCTACAATGAGCAGTTCTTC.

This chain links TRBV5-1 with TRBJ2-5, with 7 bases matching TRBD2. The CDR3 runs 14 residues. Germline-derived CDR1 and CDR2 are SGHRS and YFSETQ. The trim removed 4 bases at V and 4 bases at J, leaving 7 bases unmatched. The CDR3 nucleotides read TGCGCCAGCAGCCAGCGGGATCTCAGAGAGACCCAGTACTTC. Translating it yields CASSQRDLRETQYF.

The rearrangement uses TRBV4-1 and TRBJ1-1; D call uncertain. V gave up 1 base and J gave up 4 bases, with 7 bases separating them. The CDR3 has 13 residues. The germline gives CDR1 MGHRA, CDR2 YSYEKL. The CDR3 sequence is CASSQVATTEAFF. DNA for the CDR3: TGCGCCAGCAGCCAAGTAGCTACCACTGAAGCTTTCTTT.

In DNA form, the CDR3 reads TGCAGCGCTGGGGACTTCTTTTACAATGAGCAGTTCTTC. Translated: CSAGDFFYNEQFF. The rearrangement uses TRBV29-1 and TRBJ2-1, with D perhaps TRBD2 (6 bases). V gave up 7 bases and J gave up 4 bases, with 14 bases separating them. Germline values: CDR1 SQVTM, CDR2 ANQGSEA. There are 13 residues in the CDR3.

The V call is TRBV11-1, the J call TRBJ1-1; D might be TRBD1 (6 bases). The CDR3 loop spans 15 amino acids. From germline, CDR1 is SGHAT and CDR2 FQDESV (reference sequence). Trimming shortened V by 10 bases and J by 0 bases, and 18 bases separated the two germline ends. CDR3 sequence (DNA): TGTGCCACCTCTGACAGGCCCCACCTGAACACTGAAGCTTTCTTT. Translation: CATSDRPHLNTEAFF.

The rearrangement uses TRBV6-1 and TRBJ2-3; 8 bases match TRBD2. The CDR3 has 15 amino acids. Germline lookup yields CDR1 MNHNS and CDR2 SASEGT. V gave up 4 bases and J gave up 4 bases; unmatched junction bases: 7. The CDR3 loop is CASSGSGSGADTQYF. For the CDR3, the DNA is TGTGCCAGCAGTGGAAGCGGGAGTGGAGCAGATACGCAGTATTTT.

The CDR3 DNA reads as TGTGCCAGCAGCTTGGTGGGGCAAGGTAATGAAAAACTGTTTTTT. Its translation is CASSLVGQGNEKLFF. The rearrangement links TRBV5-6 to TRBJ1-4; the D gene is possibly TRBD1 (5 bases). CDR3 size: 15 residues. V was trimmed by 0 bases and J by 4 bases, leaving 10 bases between them. Per germline, CDR1 SGHDT and CDR2 YYEEEE.